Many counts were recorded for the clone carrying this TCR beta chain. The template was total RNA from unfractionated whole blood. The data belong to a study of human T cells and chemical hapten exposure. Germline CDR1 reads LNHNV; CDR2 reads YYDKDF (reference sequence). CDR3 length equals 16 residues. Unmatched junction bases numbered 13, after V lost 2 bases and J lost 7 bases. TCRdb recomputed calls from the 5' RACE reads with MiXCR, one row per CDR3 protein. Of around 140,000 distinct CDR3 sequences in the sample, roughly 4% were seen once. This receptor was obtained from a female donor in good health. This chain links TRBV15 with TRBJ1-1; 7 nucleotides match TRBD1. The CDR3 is CATSRSRQGSRGEAFF. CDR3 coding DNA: TGTGCCACCAGCAGATCGCGACAGGGATCCCGCGGTGAAGCTTTCTTT.